This is a list of T cell receptor beta chains from one sample in a study of blood T cells in healthy people across ages. Using its own MiXCR run on the 5' RACE reads, TCRdb lists one record per CDR3 protein. The data hold approximately 1,000,000 distinct CDR3 sequences, with under 40% observed a single time. Sample: blood. These receptor sequences come from a man aged 18 to 35 in good health. Both conserved end residues are part of each CDR3. The D gene is left open where the match is weak. Not every row has a clone size; where given, it reads once, few, many or a size class.

V gene,J gene,D gene,clone size,CDR3 protein,CDR3 DNA
TRBV29-1,TRBJ2-7,TRBD1,.,CSVVQDRSSYEQYF,TGCAGCGTTGTACAGGACAGGTCCTCCTACGAGCAGTACTTC
TRBV14,TRBJ2-1,.,.,CASSQSGEQFF,TGTGCCAGCAGCCAATCTGGTGAGCAGTTCTTC
TRBV7-9,TRBJ2-1,TRBD2,few,CASSLANRAGGSNNEQFF,TGTGCCAGCAGCTTAGCGAACAGAGCGGGGGGCTCTAATAATGAGCAGTTCTTC
TRBV4-2,TRBJ1-1,.,.,CASSHRAPPDTEAFF,TGTGCCAGCAGCCACAGGGCCCCCCCCGACACTGAAGCTTTCTTT
TRBV28,TRBJ1-2,.,once,CASSFSGGEGSNYGYTF,TGTGCCAGCAGTTTTTCGGGCGGCGAGGGCTCTAACTATGGCTACACCTTC
TRBV5-6,TRBJ2-5,TRBD2,.,CASSLTSGGAEETQYF,TGTGCCAGCAGCTTGACTAGCGGGGGGGCCGAGGAGACCCAGTACTTC
TRBV7-2,TRBJ2-5,.,.,CASSTEQIQETQYF,TGTGCCAGCAGCACGGAACAGATACAAGAGACCCAGTACTTC
TRBV12-3/TRBV12-4,TRBJ2-2,.,.,CASSLPQGWAGELFF,TGTGCCAGCAGCCTCCCACAGGGCTGGGCCGGGGAGCTGTTTTTT
TRBV7-2,TRBJ2-1,TRBD2,.,CASSSTSGGVNEQFF,TGTGCCAGCAGCTCGACTAGCGGGGGGGTCAATGAGCAGTTCTTC
TRBV6-2/TRBV6-3,TRBJ2-6,TRBD1,.,CASSPGQRANVLTF,TGTGCCAGCAGTCCGGGACAGCGGGCCAACGTCCTGACTTTC
TRBV20-1,TRBJ2-7,TRBD1,few,CSARDQRTGVYEQYF,TGCAGTGCTAGAGATCAAAGGACAGGGGTCTACGAGCAGTACTTC
TRBV4-1,TRBJ2-3,TRBD2,.,CASSLGLARSTDTQYF,TGCGCCAGCAGCCTCGGACTAGCGCGTAGCACAGATACGCAGTATTTT
TRBV12-5,TRBJ1-2,TRBD1,.,CASGRQGTGSVYGYTF,TGTGCTAGTGGTCGCCAGGGGACAGGTTCCGTCTATGGCTACACCTTC
TRBV28,TRBJ1-2,.,.,CASTVAVTGYGYTF,TGTGCCAGCACGGTGGCAGTGACCGGGTATGGCTACACCTTC
TRBV28,TRBJ1-2,.,.,CASSPPKQGYGYTF,TGTGCCAGCAGTCCCCCTAAGCAGGGTTATGGCTACACCTTC
TRBV4-3,TRBJ1-2,.,.,CASSLDMATNYDYTF,TGCGCCAGCAGCCTCGATATGGCAACTAACTATGACTACACCTTC
TRBV20-1,TRBJ1-5,.,few,CSAPQGYGNQPQHF,TGCAGTGCTCCTCAGGGGTACGGCAATCAGCCCCAGCATTTT
TRBV28,TRBJ2-3,TRBD2,.,CASSFGLAVNTDTQYF,TGTGCCAGCAGTTTCGGGCTAGCGGTTAACACAGATACGCAGTATTTT
TRBV9,TRBJ2-4,.,few,CASSAAGAGQGEQYF,TGTGCCAGCAGCGCTGCTGGGGCAGGGCAGGGTGAGCAGTACTTC
TRBV7-2,TRBJ1-2,TRBD1,.,CASSFGTGGGGYTF,TGTGCCAGCAGCTTCGGAACAGGGGGCGGTGGCTACACCTTC
TRBV7-9,TRBJ2-7,.,many,CASSSPSYYEQYF,TGTGCCAGCAGCTCTCCCAGTTACTACGAGCAGTACTTC
TRBV4-1,TRBJ2-7,TRBD1,.,CASSQDRTGGFYNEQYF,TGCGCCAGCAGCCAAGATCGGACAGGGGGCTTCTACAATGAGCAGTACTTC
TRBV5-1,TRBJ1-1,TRBD1,.,CASSSGTGRAEAFF,TGCGCCAGCAGCTCTGGGACAGGTCGAGCTGAAGCTTTCTTT
TRBV20-1,TRBJ2-1,TRBD1,.,CSAFPRDRGFNEQFF,TGCAGTGCTTTTCCCCGGGACAGGGGGTTCAATGAGCAGTTCTTC
TRBV27,TRBJ2-3,.,.,CASIWDGGFIDTRYF,TGTGCCAGCATATGGGACGGGGGATTCATAGATACGCGGTATTTT
TRBV11-2,TRBJ1-1,.,few,CASSARQGMNTEAFF,TGTGCCAGCAGCGCCCGGCAGGGGATGAACACTGAAGCTTTCTTT
TRBV19,TRBJ2-3,TRBD1,.,CASSIGDRGMDTQYF,TGTGCCAGTAGTATCGGAGACAGGGGAATGGATACGCAGTATTTT
TRBV4-3,TRBJ2-3,.,.,CASSQDILGTSTDTQYF,TGCGCCAGCAGCCAAGATATTTTGGGAACTAGCACAGATACGCAGTATTTT
TRBV20-1,TRBJ1-1,.,few,CSARDGDTEAFF,TGCAGTGCTAGAGATGGTGACACTGAAGCTTTCTTT
TRBV5-4,TRBJ2-2,TRBD1,.,CASRPQPGQDHGELFF,TGTGCCAGCAGACCCCAGCCGGGACAGGATCACGGGGAGCTGTTTTTT
TRBV21-1,TRBJ2-1,.,.,CGSSKVNDRGPTYEQFF,TGTGGCAGCAGCAAAGTAAACGACAGGGGACCCACCTACGAGCAGTTCTTC
TRBV11-1,TRBJ2-7,.,few,CASSLSILSYNEQYF,TGTGCCAGCAGCCTCAGCATTCTCTCCTACAATGAGCAGTACTTC
TRBV11-3,TRBJ2-1,.,.,CASSPRRTDSRDNEQFF,TGTGCCAGCAGCCCCCGCAGGACTGACTCTAGGGACAATGAGCAGTTCTTC
TRBV12-3/TRBV12-4,TRBJ1-6,.,few,CASRPIGDSPLHF,TGTGCCAGCAGGCCCATCGGCGACTCACCCCTCCACTTT
TRBV29-1,TRBJ2-7,TRBD1,few,CSVSSTGGGFHEQYF,TGCAGCGTTTCGAGTACAGGGGGCGGATTTCACGAGCAGTACTTC
TRBV12-3/TRBV12-4,TRBJ1-2,TRBD1,.,CASSLGTAGGDGYTF,TGTGCCAGCAGTTTGGGGACAGCGGGGGGCGACGGCTACACCTTC
TRBV5-1,TRBJ2-1,TRBD2,.,CASSAKGLAGISSSYNEQFF,TGCGCCAGCAGCGCAAAAGGACTAGCGGGAATATCTAGCTCCTACAATGAGCAGTTCTTC
TRBV7-2,TRBJ1-5,.,few,CASSFSEDQPQHF,TGTGCCAGCAGCTTTTCTGAGGATCAGCCCCAGCATTTT
TRBV4-2,TRBJ1-1,.,.,CASSQDLGQGKTEAFF,TGTGCCAGCAGCCAAGATCTCGGGCAGGGTAAGACTGAAGCTTTCTTT
TRBV20-1,TRBJ1-4,.,.,CSGSGAGEKLFF,TGCAGTGGGTCCGGGGCAGGTGAAAAACTGTTTTTT
TRBV10-3,TRBJ2-3,TRBD2,many,CAISERSSGGTTDTQYF,TGTGCCATCAGTGAGAGATCTAGCGGGGGGACCACAGATACGCAGTATTTT
TRBV4-3,TRBJ1-5,.,few,CASSQDLTGNQPQHF,TGCGCCAGCAGCCAAGATTTGACAGGCAATCAGCCCCAGCATTTT
TRBV4-3,TRBJ2-3,.,.,CASSRGLETDTQYF,TGCGCCAGCAGCCGCGGTTTGGAGACAGATACGCAGTATTTT
TRBV7-9,TRBJ2-2,.,.,CASSLDVQTGELFF,TGTGCCAGCAGCTTAGACGTACAAACCGGGGAGCTGTTTTTT
TRBV7-3,TRBJ1-1,.,.,CASSSYLGTLNTEAFF,TGTGCCAGCAGCTCGTACCTAGGGACTTTGAACACTGAAGCTTTCTTT
TRBV7-9,TRBJ1-1,.,.,CASSQHPLSLNTEAFF,TGTGCCAGCAGCCAACATCCCTTAAGTTTGAACACTGAAGCTTTCTTT
TRBV20-1,TRBJ2-4,TRBD2,.,CSASGLAGGLVKNIQYF,TGCAGTGCTAGTGGGCTAGCGGGGGGGCTGGTCAAAAACATTCAGTACTTC
TRBV14,TRBJ2-7,TRBD2,.,CASSPGLAGRFSYEQYF,TGTGCCAGCAGCCCGGGACTAGCGGGGCGGTTCTCCTACGAGCAGTACTTC
TRBV6-1,TRBJ1-1,TRBD1,.,CASSEVDRGTEAFF,TGTGCCAGCAGTGAAGTGGACAGGGGAACTGAAGCTTTCTTT
TRBV27,TRBJ1-5,.,.,CASSWGASSNQPQHF,TGTGCCAGCAGTTGGGGAGCCAGTAGCAATCAGCCCCAGCATTTT
TRBV24-1,TRBJ2-1,.,.,CATSDPLRSGQGPYNEQFF,TGTGCCACCAGTGACCCCCTCCGCTCTGGGCAGGGTCCCTACAATGAGCAGTTCTTC
TRBV12-3/TRBV12-4,TRBJ2-5,.,few,CASSRTRSETQYF,TGTGCCAGCAGCCGCACTAGGTCGGAGACCCAGTACTTC